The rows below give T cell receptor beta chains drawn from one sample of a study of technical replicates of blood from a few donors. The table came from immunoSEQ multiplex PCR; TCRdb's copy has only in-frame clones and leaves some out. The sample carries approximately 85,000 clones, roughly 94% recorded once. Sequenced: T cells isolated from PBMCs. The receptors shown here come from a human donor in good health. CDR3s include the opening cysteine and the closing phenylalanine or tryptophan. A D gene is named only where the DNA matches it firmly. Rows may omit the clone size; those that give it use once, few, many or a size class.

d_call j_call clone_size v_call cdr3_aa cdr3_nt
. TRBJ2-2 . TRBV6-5 CASSYSNTGELFF TGTGCCAGCAGTTACAGCAACACCGGGGAGCTGTTTTTT
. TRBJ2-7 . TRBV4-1 CASSQAFSRTPYEQYF TGCGCCAGCAGCCAAGCTTTTTCTCGGACACCCTACGAGCAGTACTTC
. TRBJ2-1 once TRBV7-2 CASSLWADSLYNEQFF TGTGCCAGCAGCTTATGGGCGGACTCCCTCTACAATGAGCAGTTCTTC
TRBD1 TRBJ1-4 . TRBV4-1 CASSDYRDSEEKLFF TGCGCCAGCAGCGACTACCGGGACAGCGAAGAAAAACTGTTTTTT
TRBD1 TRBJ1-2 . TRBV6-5 CASSYRDSLPGYTF TGTGCCAGCAGTTATAGGGACAGCCTCCCGGGCTACACCTTC
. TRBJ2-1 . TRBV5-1 CASRYNPSSNEQFF TGCGCCAGCAGATACAACCCTAGCTCCAATGAGCAGTTCTTC
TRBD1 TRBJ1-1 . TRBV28 CASSLPRGDTKAFF TGTGCCAGCAGTTTGCCCAGGGGGGACACTAAAGCTTTCTTT
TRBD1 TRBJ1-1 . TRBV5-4 CASSLDTGGTEAFF TGTGCCAGCAGCTTGGATACAGGGGGCACTGAAGCTTTCTTT
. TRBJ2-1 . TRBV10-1 CASSESRGPPYNEQFF TGCGCCAGCAGTGAGAGCAGGGGTCCTCCCTACAATGAGCAGTTCTTC
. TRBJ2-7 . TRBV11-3 CASSLVGGATYEQYF TGTGCCAGCAGCTTAGTAGGAGGAGCCACCTACGAGCAGTACTTC
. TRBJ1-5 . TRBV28 CASSLGSEFGVGQPQHF TGTGCCAGCAGTTTAGGTTCAGAATTCGGGGTGGGGCAGCCCCAGCATTTT
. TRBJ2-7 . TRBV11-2 CASSLGLRAEPYYEQYF TGTGCCAGCAGCTTAGGGCTGAGGGCGGAGCCTTACTACGAGCAGTACTTC
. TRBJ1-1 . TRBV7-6 CASSQGRDTEAFF TGTGCCAGCAGCCAGGGGAGGGACACTGAAGCTTTCTTT
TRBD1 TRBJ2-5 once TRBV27 CASRSMGQGETQYF TGTGCCAGCCGCTCGATGGGACAGGGAGAGACCCAGTACTTC
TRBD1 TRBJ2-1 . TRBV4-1 CASSQDRTGGSYNEQFF TGCGCCAGCAGCCAAGATAGGACAGGGGGCTCCTACAATGAGCAGTTCTTC
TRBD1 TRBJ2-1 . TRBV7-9 CASSFNRGGGEQFF TGTGCCAGCAGCTTCAACAGGGGTGGCGGCGAGCAGTTCTTC
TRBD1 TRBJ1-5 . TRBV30 CAWSTGVGNQPQHF TGTGCCTGGAGTACAGGGGTAGGGAATCAGCCCCAGCATTTT
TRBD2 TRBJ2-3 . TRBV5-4 CASSLRTSGSDTQYF TGTGCCAGCAGCTTGAGGACTAGCGGTTCAGATACGCAGTATTTT
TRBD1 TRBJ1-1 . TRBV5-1 CASSTGQENTEAFF TGCGCCAGCAGCACCGGACAGGAGAACACTGAAGCTTTCTTT
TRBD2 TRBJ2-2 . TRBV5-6 CASSSSGSPNTGELFF TGTGCCAGCAGCTCTAGCGGGAGTCCAAACACCGGGGAGCTGTTTTTT
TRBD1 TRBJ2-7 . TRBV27 CASTSRDRAYEQYF TGTGCCAGCACCTCCCGGGACAGAGCCTACGAGCAGTACTTC
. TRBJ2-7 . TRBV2 CASSDIPTGYSYEQYF TGTGCCAGCAGTGACATACCAACAGGATACTCCTACGAGCAGTACTTC
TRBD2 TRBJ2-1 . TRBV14 CASSQELAKDYNEQFF TGTGCCAGCAGCCAAGAACTAGCGAAAGATTACAATGAGCAGTTCTTC
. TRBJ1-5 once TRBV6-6 CASSYSGQAYDQPQHF TGTGCCAGCAGTTACTCGGGACAAGCATACGATCAGCCCCAGCATTTT
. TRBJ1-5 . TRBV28 CASSLYSTGTQPQHF TGTGCCAGCAGTTTATACTCGACAGGCACACAGCCCCAGCATTTT
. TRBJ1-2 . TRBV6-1 CASSEAHNYGYTF TGTGCCAGCAGTGAGGCACACAACTATGGCTACACCTTC
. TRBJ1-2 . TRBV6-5 CASSYRDRGLDYGYTF TGTGCCAGCAGTTACCGAGATCGTGGTTTAGACTATGGCTACACCTTC
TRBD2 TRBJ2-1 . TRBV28 CAIVAGGFPYEQFF TGTGCCATCGTAGCGGGAGGGTTTCCATATGAGCAGTTCTTC
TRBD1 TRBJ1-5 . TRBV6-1 CASSVYRGSNQPQHF TGTGCCAGCAGTGTATACAGGGGGAGCAATCAGCCCCAGCATTTT
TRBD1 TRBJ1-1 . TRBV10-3 CAISEPGTGIKDTEAFF TGTGCCATCAGTGAGCCCGGGACAGGGATAAAGGACACTGAAGCTTTCTTT
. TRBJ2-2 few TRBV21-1 CARNRGNTGELFF TGTGCCCGGAACAGGGGGAACACCGGGGAGCTGTTTTTT
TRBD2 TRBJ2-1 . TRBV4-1 CASSQDSSSGRSDEQFF TGCGCCAGCAGCCAAGATAGTTCTAGCGGGAGATCTGATGAGCAGTTCTTC
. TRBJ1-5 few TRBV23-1 CASTINLAGYSNQPQHF TGCGCCAGCACTATCAACTTGGCAGGCTATAGCAATCAGCCCCAGCATTTT
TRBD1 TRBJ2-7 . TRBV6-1 CASDRVGYEQYF TGTGCCAGTGACAGGGTGGGCTACGAGCAGTACTTC
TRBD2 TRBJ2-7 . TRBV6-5 CASSYGSGRAYEQYF TGTGCCAGCAGTTACGGGAGCGGGAGGGCCTATGAGCAGTACTTC
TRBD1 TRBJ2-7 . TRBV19 CASSGDRGLDEQYF TGTGCCAGTAGTGGGGACAGGGGGTTGGACGAGCAGTACTTC
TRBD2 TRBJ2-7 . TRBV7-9 CASSPTSGGRNSYEQYF TGTGCCAGCAGCCCGACTAGCGGGGGGCGAAACTCCTACGAGCAGTACTTC
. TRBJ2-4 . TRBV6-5 CASSSTADIQYF TGTGCCAGCAGCTCAACCGCGGACATTCAGTACTTC
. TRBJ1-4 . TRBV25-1 CASSGGYRDEKLFF TGTGCCAGCAGTGGAGGGTACCGCGATGAAAAACTGTTTTTT
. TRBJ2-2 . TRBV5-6 CASTLQGAPTGELFF TGTGCCAGCACCCTACAGGGCGCCCCCACCGGGGAGCTGTTTTTT
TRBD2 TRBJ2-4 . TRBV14 CASSPRTGGAAYF TGTGCCAGCAGCCCTAGAACGGGGGGGGCAGCGTACTTC
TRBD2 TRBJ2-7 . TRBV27 CATRWGGGYEQYF TGTGCCACCCGTTGGGGGGGTGGCTACGAGCAGTACTTC
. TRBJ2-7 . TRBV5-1 CASSLGQSYEQYF TGCGCCAGCAGCTTGGGACAGTCCTACGAGCAGTACTTC
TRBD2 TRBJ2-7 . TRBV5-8 CASSSAVAGGPGFFPYEQYF TGTGCCAGCAGCTCCGCCGTAGCGGGAGGGCCGGGGTTTTTCCCCTACGAGCAGTACTTC
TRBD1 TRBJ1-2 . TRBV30 CAWSVLGTGINYGYTF TGTGCCTGGAGTGTACTTGGGACAGGTATAAACTATGGCTACACCTTC
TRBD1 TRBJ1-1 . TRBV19 CASSTRQGEAFF TGTGCCAGTAGTACGAGACAGGGAGAAGCTTTCTTT
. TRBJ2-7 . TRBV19 CASSIGGFEQYF TGTGCCAGTAGTATAGGAGGTTTCGAGCAGTACTTC
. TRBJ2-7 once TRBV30 CAQGGGPNEQYF TGTGCTCAAGGAGGGGGCCCCAACGAGCAGTACTTC
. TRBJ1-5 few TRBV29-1 CSVVEGSSNQPQHF TGCAGCGTTGTCGAGGGAAGTAGCAATCAGCCCCAGCATTTT
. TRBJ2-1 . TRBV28 CASSSYQSDEQFF TGTGCCAGCAGTTCCTATCAGAGCGATGAGCAGTTCTTC
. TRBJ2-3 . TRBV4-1 CASSLLWEVTDTQYF TGCGCCAGCAGCCTACTATGGGAGGTCACAGATACGCAGTATTTT
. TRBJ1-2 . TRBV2 CASSERTAGYTF TGTGCCAGCAGTGAAAGGACTGCGGGCTACACCTTC
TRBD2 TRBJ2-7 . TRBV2 CASNFGGVTYEQYF TGTGCCAGCAATTTTGGGGGGGTTACCTACGAGCAGTACTTC
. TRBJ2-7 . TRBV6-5 CAGLQGINEQYF TGTGCCGGCCTACAGGGAATCAACGAGCAGTACTTC
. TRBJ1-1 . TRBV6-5 CASGEAGMNTEAFF TGTGCCAGCGGTGAGGCGGGGATGAACACTGAAGCTTTCTTT
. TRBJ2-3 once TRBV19 CASSNQGTDTQYF TGTGCCAGTAGTAACCAGGGCACAGATACGCAGTATTTT
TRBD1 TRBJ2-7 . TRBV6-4 CASSLSGQVPHEQYF TGTGCCAGCAGCTTGAGTGGACAGGTGCCACACGAGCAGTACTTC
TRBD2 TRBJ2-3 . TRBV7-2 CASSLGTSGSGSDTQYF TGTGCCAGCAGCTTAGGGACTAGCGGGAGTGGGTCAGATACGCAGTATTTT
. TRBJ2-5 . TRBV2 CASSVGGGQYF TGTGCCAGCAGTGTAGGGGGGGGCCAGTACTTC